This T cell receptor (beta chain) was recovered during a study of shared clonotypes between healthy human individuals. Study conclusions and caveats: Sharing of clonotypes among donors was expected to vary with sequencing depth. Generation probabilities were higher for clonotypes shared across all four sorted-subset donors than for unshared ones.

Sequenced by immunoSEQ multiplex PCR; TCRdb stores in-frame clones only, minus some. The sample gives about 1 million clones, approximately 72% of which show up once; 1.4% is in the top ten. As to this clone: Its antigen remains unidentified. Other DNA sequences from this sample encode an identical CDR3 as well.

The CDR3 contains 12 residues. CDR1 is GTSNPN, CDR2 SVGIG, per germline (reference sequence). Deletions cut 2 bases from V and 1 base from J, with 3 bases between. The TCR originated in a man aged 18 to 30 in good health. Sample: memory CD4+ T cells sorted from blood. Documented subset: CD45RA-negative fraction. The chain joins TRBV30 to TRBJ1-5, with D unresolved. The CDR3 protein is CAWSLSNQPQHF. The CDR3 region has the DNA TGTGCCTGGAGTCTAAGCAATCAGCCCCAGCATTTT.